The 5 T cell receptor beta chains presented below share a single source sample, sequenced in a study of blood T cell repertoires in COVID-19. Assay: immunoSEQ multiplex PCR; the TCRdb copy retains only in-frame clones and omits some. The table includes under 100,000 clones, around 80% detected once. The sample taken for sequencing was peripheral blood. These TCRs come from a woman over 75 with active or convalescent COVID-19.

This chain links TRBV5-1 with TRBJ1-6; perhaps TRBD1 as D (6 bases). This CDR3 comprises 15 residues. The V and J ends lost 4 bases and 12 bases respectively, with 20 bases between them. The V gene's germline CDR1 is SGHRS and CDR2 YFSETQ. CDR3 residues: CASSLDGGEGGPLHF. CDR3 bases: TGCGCCAGCAGCCTGGATGGGGGCGAAGGAGGACCCCTCCACTTT.

The chain has TRBV7-2 and TRBJ1-4, with 9 positions matching TRBD1. CDR1 and CDR2 (germline): SGHTA, FQGNSA. Trimming removed 3 bases from V and 5 bases from J; junction bases left unmatched: 7. The CDR3 loop spans 16 amino acids. CDR3 sequence: CASSLSLGTGNEKLFF. The CDR3 region has the DNA TGTGCCAGCAGCTTGTCCCTTGGGACAGGGAATGAAAAACTGTTTTTT.

The chain links TRBV7-2 to TRBJ2-5; tentatively, D is TRBD2 (7 bases). The CDR3 has 14 amino acids. The V end was cut by 0 bases, the J end by 5 bases, with 10 bases between. Germline values: CDR1 SGHTA, CDR2 FQGNSA. The CDR3 sequence is CASSLAGGLETQYF. In DNA, the CDR3 is TGTGCCAGCAGCTTAGCGGGGGGGCTGGAGACCCAGTACTTC.

The rearrangement joins TRBV6-2 or TRBV6-3 to TRBJ2-7, with a possible D match to TRBD1 (5 bases). The CDR3 runs 16 residues. V lost 0 bases and J lost 3, with 15 bases in between. From germline, CDR1 is MNHEY and CDR2 SVGEGT. The CDR3 reads CASSYSPGFFGYEQYF. CDR3 DNA: TGTGCCAGCAGTTACTCGCCAGGGTTCTTCGGCTACGAGCAGTACTTC.

The chain uses TRBV4-3 and TRBJ1-4; TRBD1 is a possible D gene (5 bases). V was clipped by 4 bases and J by 8 bases, with 14 bases between them. Germline assignment: CDR1 LGHNA and CDR2 YSLEER. This CDR3 spans 14 amino acids. The CDR3 reads CASSLSRGSEKLFF. The CDR3 DNA reads as TGCGCCAGCAGCCTGAGCCGGGGGAGCGAAAAACTGTTTTTT.